One and the same sample provided the 5 T cell receptor beta chains below, sequenced in a study of tissue T cells after allogeneic stem cell transplantation. Libraries were prepared by immunoSEQ multiplex PCR; TCRdb keeps only in-frame clonotypes and omits some of them. The sample records about 6,300 clones, approximately 71% being singletons. This specimen consisted of tissue from the stomach, obtained at autopsy. All receptors come from a woman between 18 and 50 years old with breast cancer.

V usage is TRBV11-2 and J usage is TRBJ2-5, with unresolved D. In germline, CDR1 is SGHAT, CDR2 FQNNGV. The CDR3 has 16 amino acids. V shed 1 base and J shed 1 base, with 13 bases lying between them. CDR3 sequence: CASSLVPDSSQETQYF. CDR3 nucleotide sequence: TGTGCCAGCAGCTTAGTACCCGACTCATCCCAAGAGACCCAGTACTTC.

The chain carries TRBV9 and TRBJ1-5; TRBD1 matches 8 bases. CDR1 is SGDLS, CDR2 YYNGEE, per germline. CDR3 length: 14 residues. V lost 4 bases and J lost 5; bases outside the gene matches: 5. Here the CDR3 DNA reads TGTGCCAGCAGCCCCGGACAGGGACATCAGCCCCAGCATTTT. Translation: CASSPGQGHQPQHF.

The V and J genes are TRBV28 and TRBJ2-7; 12 bases map to TRBD1. The germline V gene has CDR1 MDHEN and CDR2 SYDVKM. The CDR3 has 16 amino acids. J was trimmed by 4 bases and V by 2 bases; bases with no gene match: 6. For the CDR3, the DNA is TGTGCCAGCAGTTTAGAGCCGGGACAGGGGGCTTACGAGCAGTACTTC. It yields the protein CASSLEPGQGAYEQYF.

This chain joins TRBV12-5 and TRBJ1-6, with a tentative D call TRBD1 (6 bases). Per the germline V gene, CDR1 is LGHNT and CDR2 is FRNRAP. CDR3 length equals 14 residues. V lost 4 bases and J lost 5, with 9 bases in between. The DNA of the CDR3 is TGTGCTAGTGGTTCGGGGGACAATAATTCACCCCTCCACTTT. It is translated as CASGSGDNNSPLHF.

With respect to this clone: The sample has other DNA sequences that encode this CDR3 too. The chain couples TRBV6-2 or TRBV6-3 to TRBJ2-7; TRBD2 matches at 7 bases. The CDR3 is 14 amino acids. Trimming at V came to 2 bases and at J to 1 base, leaving 2 bases not matched to a gene. Germline CDR1 MNHEY, CDR2 SVGEGT. CDR3 nucleotides: TGTGCCAGCAGTTACGTCGGGGGGTCCTACGAGCAGTACTTC. Amino acids: CASSYVGGSYEQYF.